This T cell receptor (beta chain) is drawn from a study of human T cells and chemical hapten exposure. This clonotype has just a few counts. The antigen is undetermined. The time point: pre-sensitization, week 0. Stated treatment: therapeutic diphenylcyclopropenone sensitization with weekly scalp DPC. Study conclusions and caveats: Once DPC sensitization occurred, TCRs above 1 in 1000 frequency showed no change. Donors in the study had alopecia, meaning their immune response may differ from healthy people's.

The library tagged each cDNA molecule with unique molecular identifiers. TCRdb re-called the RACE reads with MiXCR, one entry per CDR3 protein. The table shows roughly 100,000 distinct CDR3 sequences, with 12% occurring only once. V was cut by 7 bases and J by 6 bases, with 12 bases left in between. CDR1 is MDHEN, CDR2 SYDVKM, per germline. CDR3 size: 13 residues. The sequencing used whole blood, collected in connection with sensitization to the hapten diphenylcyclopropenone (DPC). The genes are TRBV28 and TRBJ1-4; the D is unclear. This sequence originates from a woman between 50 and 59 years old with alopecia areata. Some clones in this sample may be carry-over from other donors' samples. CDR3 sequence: CASTIDEYEKLFF. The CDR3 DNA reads TGTGCCAGCACCATAGACGAATATGAAAAACTGTTTTTT.